The 12 T cell receptor beta chains below come from one sample, sequenced in a study of PD-1 blockade in classical Hodgkin lymphoma. Specified time point: newly diagnosed, previously untreated cHL patient sample. PBMCs, once thawed, yielded CD8+ T cells isolated by magnetic negative selection. The repertoire was sequenced with immunoSEQ multiplex PCR; TCRdb's copy has only in-frame clones and lacks some. The sample includes 15,000 or so clones, 91% seen only once; the top ten take 5.5% to 7.5%. Sample: CD8+ T cells from blood. The source is a human donor with classical Hodgkin lymphoma.

The V call is TRBV7-8, the J call TRBJ2-3; TRBD2 aligns across 9 bases. The CDR3 sequence is 16 residues long. Germline V CDR1 and CDR2: SGHVS, FQNEAQ. Losses at the gene ends were 2 bases for V and 1 base for J; bases not matched to a gene: 4. For the CDR3, the DNA is TGTGCCAGCAGCTTACGGCTAGCGGGACGCACAGATACGCAGTATTTT. This codes for CASSLRLAGRTDTQYF.

The chain carries TRBV5-6 and TRBJ2-7, with a weak D call TRBD1 (6 bases). Germline lookup yields CDR1 SGHDT and CDR2 YYEEEE. Trimming pared 0 bases from V and 3 bases from J, leaving 10 bases between. The CDR3 is 14 residues long. Written as DNA, the CDR3 is TGTGCCAGCAGCTTGGCGGCAGGGGTCTACGAGCAGTACTTC. Protein: CASSLAAGVYEQYF.

The chain recombines TRBV4-1 with TRBJ2-1; maybe TRBD2 (6 bases). This CDR3 region has 15 residues. CDR1 and CDR2 (germline): MGHRA, YSYEKL. V was shortened by 3 bases and J by 3 bases, with 12 bases between the two germline ends. CDR3 bases: TGCGCCAGCAGCCAGGCCGGGGGTCGCTACAATGAGCAGTTCTTC. Its protein product is CASSQAGGRYNEQFF.

This chain joins TRBV7-9 and TRBJ1-1; weak D call: TRBD1 (5 bases). This CDR3 has 15 amino acids. V was trimmed by 1 base and J by 1 base, leaving 10 bases between them. From germline, CDR1 is SEHNR and CDR2 FQNEAQ (reference sequence). Here the CDR3 reads CASSLVDRPNTEAFF. In DNA form, the CDR3 reads TGTGCCAGCAGCTTAGTTGACAGACCGAACACTGAAGCTTTCTTT. The complete variable domain, with remaining parts taken from reference TRBV7-9 and TRBJ1-1, reads DTGVSQNPRHKITKRGQNVTFRCDPISEHNRLYWYRQTLGQGPEFLTYFQNEAQLEKSRLLSDRFSAERPKGSFSTLEIQRTEQGDSAMYLCASSLVDRPNTEAFFGQGTRLTVV.

This clone was observed a handful of times. The V gene is TRBV23-1, the J gene TRBJ2-2, with a weak D call TRBD2 (5 bases). TRBV23-1 is known as an ORF, though its function is uncertain. The CDR3 sequence is 11 residues long. V was trimmed by 10 bases and J by 5 bases, leaving 8 bases between them. CDR3 nucleotides: TGCGCCATCGAGGGTACCGGGGAGCTGTTTTTT. Translation gives CAIEGTGELFF.

This rearrangement joins TRBV9 to TRBJ2-3; D is unresolved. Trimming took off 2 bases at V and 1 base at J, with 14 bases between the two ends. Germline assignment: CDR1 SGDLS and CDR2 YYNGEE. This CDR3 is built from 16 residues. The CDR3: CASSVGPGVGTDTQYF. In DNA, the CDR3 is TGTGCCAGCAGCGTCGGGCCTGGTGTAGGCACAGATACGCAGTATTTT.

The rearrangement links TRBV27 to TRBJ2-1; the D gene is possibly TRBD2 (5 bases). This CDR3 has 16 amino acids. From germline, CDR1 is MNHEY and CDR2 SMNVEV (reference sequence). With 0 bases removed from V and 0 bases from J, the gap between germline ends came to 9 bases. CDR3 in DNA: TGTGCCAGCAGTTTATCGAGCGGAACCTCCTACAATGAGCAGTTCTTC. It is translated as CASSLSSGTSYNEQFF.

This sequence joins TRBV5-1 and TRBJ1-5, with D possibly TRBD1 on 5 matching bases. V was trimmed by 4 bases and J by 1 base, leaving 12 bases between them. The CDR3 has 15 amino acids. The germline V gene encodes CDR1 SGHRS and CDR2 YFSETQ. The CDR3 loop is CASSPGGSSNQPQHF. CDR3 sequence (DNA): TGCGCCAGCAGCCCCGGGGGGAGCAGCAATCAGCCCCAGCATTTT.

V and J are TRBV6-6 and TRBJ2-1; 9 bases are a match to TRBD2. This CDR3 region has 16 residues. The germline CDR1 and CDR2 sequences are MNHNY and SVGAGI (reference sequence). J was trimmed by 5 bases and V by 6 bases; bases with no gene match: 11. The CDR3 loop is CASSPRGREGHNEQFF. The CDR3 DNA reads as TGTGCCAGCAGCCCACGGGGGCGGGAGGGCCACAATGAGCAGTTCTTC.

The rearrangement links TRBV6-6 to TRBJ1-1; 9 bases align to TRBD1. Germline CDR1 MNHNY, CDR2 SVGAGI (reference sequence). CDR3 size: 15 residues. J lost 5 bases, V lost 5 bases, and 9 bases had no gene match. This CDR3 reads CASSPGTGRRTEAFF. Here the CDR3 DNA reads TGTGCCAGCAGTCCCGGGACAGGGCGAAGGACTGAAGCTTTCTTT.

This chain connects TRBV9 to TRBJ1-2; D is unresolved. Trimming took 0 bases from V and 0 from J, leaving 3 bases between them. This CDR3 comprises 13 residues. Germline V CDR1 and CDR2: SGDLS, YYNGEE. The CDR3 reads CASSVGSNYGYTF. The CDR3 DNA sequence: TGTGCCAGCAGCGTAGGTTCTAACTATGGCTACACCTTC.

The J gene is TRBJ2-3, the V gene TRBV27, with 8 bases matching TRBD2. Germline assignment: CDR1 MNHEY and CDR2 SMNVEV (reference sequence). The V and J ends lost 2 bases and 1 base, in that order; junction bases with no gene match: 2. The CDR3 is 15 amino acids. The CDR3 nucleotides are TGTGCCAGCAGTTTAACGACTAGCGGCACAGATACGCAGTATTTT. It codes for CASSLTTSGTDTQYF.